This TCR beta chain was captured by sequencing in a study of blood T cell repertoires in COVID-19 (dated by TCRdb to the early 2020s). In the study overall: The collaborator samples originated in the United States, Italy and Spain and spanned the acute and convalescent phases of COVID-19. The material from the prospective study consisted of cDNA or gDNA derived from T cells, B-cell-depleted T cells, or PBMCs. Subjects who had been exposed to COVID-19, were actively infected with it, or had recovered from it provided the deeply sampled blood TCRbeta repertoires that made up the dataset. A freely available public database, intended as a resource for researchers studying the immune response to SARS-CoV-2, is where the repertoires were released. Samples were obtained from the ongoing ImmuneRACE study (first 160 participants) and from about 1,300 subjects provided by 6 global collaborators. Nearly every sample came with metadata listing a de-identified subject ID, COVID-19 status, age in years and sex. HLA class I and class II types, where available, came from metadata supplied by the sample provider rather than from assay-based typing. The research as a whole found: How much clinical and demographic metadata was included differed by source and by participant, and the metadata was provided uncurated.

Participants in the prospective study were aged about 18 to 100 years, lived in about two dozen United States geographic areas, and enrolled through a virtual design. In the prospective study, participants were assigned to cohorts based on the clinical history participants reported in a screening survey and a study questionnaire. Recovered participants in ImmuneRACE Cohort 3 were defined by two consecutive negative NP/OP PCR tests, clearance by a healthcare professional, or resolution of symptoms. Each participant in the prospective study had whole blood, serum and a nasopharyngeal or oropharyngeal swab collected by mobile phlebotomists. Participants in the prospective study had the option to provide additional blood draws and questionnaires over a roughly 2-month period. Prospective study blood samples were shipped either frozen or at room temperature before DNA extraction. As for this clone: Its antigen has not been determined. No much larger clone exists at a distance of one base, and base qualities are not known.

Spanning cysteine to phenylalanine, the CDR3 consists of 16 amino acids. The CDR3 DNA has 48 bases and is translated from base 1. V loses 5 bases, J loses 5 bases, and the germline ends lie 18 bases apart. CDR1 LGHDT and CDR2 YNNKEL are derived from the germline V gene (reference sequence). The immunoSEQ Assay, a bias-controlled multiplex PCR, was used to amplify TCRbeta CDR3 regions from genomic DNA. On the study's bioinformatics: Nucleated cell counts per sample were estimated from amplification of reference gene primers within the assay. To quantify the absolute abundance of each unique TCRbeta CDR3 rearrangement, sequence reads were collapsed and filtered. For each sample, productive Simpson clonality was calculated as the square root of Simpson's diversity index over productive rearrangements. TCRdb's version of the immuneACCESS table is confined to in-frame rearrangements and falls short of the full clone set. An unresolved V gene accounts for under half of the shortfall where checked; the remainder is of unknown origin. V and J calls and clone size are those listed in that table; D and trimming were worked out from the DNA. This sample lists about 190,000 clones; about 82% were detected once. The biggest ten clones account for 7.5% to 10% of the sample.

The V gene is TRBV3-1 (or the pseudogene TRBV3-2) and the J gene is TRBJ2-2; the D segment could be TRBD1, given 5 matching bases. What was sequenced was PBMCs or T cells enriched from blood (not recorded which). The TCR originated in a woman in her 30s who had recovered from COVID-19. CDR3 region: CASSYHQGVETGELFF. The DNA sequence is as follows: TGTGCCAGCAGCTACCACCAAGGGGTCGAGACCGGGGAGCTGTTTTTT.